This T cell receptor beta chain was documented in a study of T-cell reconstitution after alpha-beta-depleted transplantation in children. Trimming stripped 5 bases from V and 0 bases from J, with 8 bases between. The CDR3 runs 15 residues. This sample's TCRbeta library carried unique molecular identifier barcodes. Each CDR3 protein is one row after TCRdb ran MiXCR on the PCR reads. The sample holds about 980,000 distinct CDR3 sequences; under 30% are singletons and the top ten take over 25%. The sequencing here drew on PBMCs, mostly from graft donor cells, taken 360 days after TCRalphabeta/CD19-depleted stem cell transplant. This TCR was recovered from a boy younger than two who had a stem cell transplant for SCID, so the T cells may come from the graft donor. The J gene is TRBJ2-6, the V gene TRBV12-3 or TRBV12-4; D uncertain. The CDR3 DNA sequence: TGTGCCAGCAGTAACACGGACTCTGGGGCCAACGTCCTGACTTTC. Amino acids: CASSNTDSGANVLTF.